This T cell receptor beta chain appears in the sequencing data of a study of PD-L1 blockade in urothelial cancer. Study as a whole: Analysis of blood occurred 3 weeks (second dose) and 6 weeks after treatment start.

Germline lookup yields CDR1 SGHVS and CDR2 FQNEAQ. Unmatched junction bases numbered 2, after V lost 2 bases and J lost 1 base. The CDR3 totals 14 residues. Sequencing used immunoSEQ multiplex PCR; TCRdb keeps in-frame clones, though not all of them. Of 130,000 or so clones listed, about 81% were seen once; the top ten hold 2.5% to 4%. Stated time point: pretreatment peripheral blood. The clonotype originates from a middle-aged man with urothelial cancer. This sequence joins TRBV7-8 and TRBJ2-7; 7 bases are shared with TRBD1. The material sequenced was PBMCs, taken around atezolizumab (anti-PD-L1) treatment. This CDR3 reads CASSLTQGSYEQYF. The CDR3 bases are TGTGCCAGCAGCTTAACACAGGGGTCCTACGAGCAGTACTTC.